This TCR beta chain was recorded in a study of blood T cells in healthy people across ages. Study-wide results and caveats: The CMV status of each donor remained undetermined, and this could have confounded shifts in expanded clonotypes. The study found more naive CD4+ cells and higher diversity in long-lived than aged donors. Measured against age, TCR beta diversity per million T cells decreased in a roughly linear manner.

Healthy Russian Caucasian donors spanned ages about 6 to 100 years. Germline V gene sequence: CDR1 MNHNY, CDR2 SVGAGI (reference sequence). Trimming took off 5 bases at V and 8 bases at J, with 15 bases between the two ends. The CDR3 totals 14 residues. Alongside a J-beta primer mix, a sample-barcoded 5' primer served in a second PCR lasting about 7 to 12 cycles. MiXCR was run by TCRdb on the 5' RACE reads, yielding one entry per CDR3 protein. In the table there are 850,000 to 1,300,000 distinct CDR3 sequences, over 35% of which are singletons. Points on this clonotype: Its target is not known.

Material for sequencing was blood. The source of this sequence is a woman aged 60-75 years in good health. The chain employs TRBV6-6 and TRBJ1-4, with a tentative D call TRBD1 (5 bases). The DNA of the CDR3 is TGTGCCAGCAGTGAGGAATATTCAGGGGAAAAACTGTTTTTT. Amino acid sequence: CASSEEYSGEKLFF.